This T cell receptor (beta chain) came from a study of molecular identifiers for immune sequencing clone quantification. Study-level points and caveats: Underestimation of highly expanded clone sizes could arise where identical TCR molecules share a barcode. Reports indicate spiked Jurkat TCR RNA from one cell could be found among about a million naive cells. Clones exceeding 20 RNA copies carried over 97% of effector molecules but under 1% of naive-cell molecules.

With regard to this clonotype: Its antigen is not identified.

Germline V lookup: CDR1 SEHNR, CDR2 FQNEAQ (reference sequence). Trimming took 2 bases from V and 5 from J; bases not matched to a gene: 2. CDR3 size: 13 residues. In preparing bulk TCR libraries, previously described methods and listed TCR primers were used. TCRdb itself ran the PCR reads through MiXCR, one entry per CDR3 protein. The table lists fewer than 350,000 distinct CDR3 sequences, under 25% of them singletons. Sequencing was done on a sample of naive CD8+ T cells from blood, with Jurkat cell RNA spiked in. Documented subset: FACS-sorted CD8+CD4-CCR7+CD45RA+ naive T cells. The rearrangement uses TRBV7-9 and TRBJ2-7; 8 nucleotides align to TRBD1. The TCR was taken from a human donor in good health. Some libraries in this study had Jurkat cell RNA spiked in. CDR3 residues: CASSLLQGDEQYF. The CDR3 nucleotides read TGTGCCAGCAGCTTATTACAGGGGGACGAGCAGTACTTC. The variable domain in full, with the rest retrieved from reference TRBV7-9 and TRBJ2-7, is DTGVSQNPRHKITKRGQNVTFRCDPISEHNRLYWYRQTLGQGPEFLTYFQNEAQLEKSRLLSDRFSAERPKGSFSTLEIQRTEQGDSAMYLCASSLLQGDEQYFGPGTRLTVT.